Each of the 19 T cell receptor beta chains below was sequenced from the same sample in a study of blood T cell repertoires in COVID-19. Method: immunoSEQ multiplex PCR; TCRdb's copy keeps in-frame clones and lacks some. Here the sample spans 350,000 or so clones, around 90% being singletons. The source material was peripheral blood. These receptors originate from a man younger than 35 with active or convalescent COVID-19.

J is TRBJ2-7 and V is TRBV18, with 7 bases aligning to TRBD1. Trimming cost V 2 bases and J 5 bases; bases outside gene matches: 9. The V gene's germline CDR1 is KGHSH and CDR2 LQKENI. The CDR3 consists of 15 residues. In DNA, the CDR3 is TGTGCCAGCTCACCAGAGGGGGCTTATCCCGACGAGCAGTACTTC. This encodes CASSPEGAYPDEQYF.

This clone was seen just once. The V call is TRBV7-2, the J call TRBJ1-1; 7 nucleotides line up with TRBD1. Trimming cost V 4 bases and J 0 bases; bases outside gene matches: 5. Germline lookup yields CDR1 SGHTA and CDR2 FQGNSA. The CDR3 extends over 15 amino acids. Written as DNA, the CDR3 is TGTGCCAGCAGCTGGGGGACAGTTTTGAACACTGAAGCTTTCTTT. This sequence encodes CASSWGTVLNTEAFF.

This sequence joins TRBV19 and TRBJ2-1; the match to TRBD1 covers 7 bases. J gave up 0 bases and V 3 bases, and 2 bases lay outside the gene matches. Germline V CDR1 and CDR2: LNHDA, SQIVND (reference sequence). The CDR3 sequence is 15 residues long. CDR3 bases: TGTGCCAGTAGTATGACAGGGAGCTCCTACAATGAGCAGTTCTTC. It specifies CASSMTGSSYNEQFF.

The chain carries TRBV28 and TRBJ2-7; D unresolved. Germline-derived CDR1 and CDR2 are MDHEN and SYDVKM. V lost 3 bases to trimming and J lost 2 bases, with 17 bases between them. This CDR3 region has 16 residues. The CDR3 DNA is TGTGCCAGCAGTTTGTCGACCATGCGGTACGCCTACGAGCAGTACTTC. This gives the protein CASSLSTMRYAYEQYF.

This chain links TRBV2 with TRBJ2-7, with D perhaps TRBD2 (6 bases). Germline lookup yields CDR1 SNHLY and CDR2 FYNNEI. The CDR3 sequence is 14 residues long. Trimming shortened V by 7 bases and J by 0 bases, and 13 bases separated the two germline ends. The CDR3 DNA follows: TGTGCCAGCACCAAGGAGGGCAGCTCCTACGAGCAGTACTTC. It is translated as CASTKEGSSYEQYF. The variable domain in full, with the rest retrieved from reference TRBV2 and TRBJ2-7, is EPEVTQTPSHQVTQMGQEVILRCVPISNHLYFYWYRQILGQKVEFLVSFYNNEISEKSEIFDDQFSVERPDGSNFTLKIRSTKLEDSAMYFCASTKEGSSYEQYFGPGTRLTVT.

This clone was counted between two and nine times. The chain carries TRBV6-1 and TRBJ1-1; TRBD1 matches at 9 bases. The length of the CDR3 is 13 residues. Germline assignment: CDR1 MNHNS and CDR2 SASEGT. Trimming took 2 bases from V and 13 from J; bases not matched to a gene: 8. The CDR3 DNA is TGTGCCAGCAGTGAAACGGGACAGGGAATCGGTTTCTTT. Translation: CASSETGQGIGFF.

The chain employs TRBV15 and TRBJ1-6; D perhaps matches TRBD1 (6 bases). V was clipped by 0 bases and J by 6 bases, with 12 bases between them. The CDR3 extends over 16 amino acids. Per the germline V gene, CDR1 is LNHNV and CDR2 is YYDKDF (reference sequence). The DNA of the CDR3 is TGTGCCACCAGCAGAGATCGGCGCAGGGGTAATTCACCCCTCCACTTT. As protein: CATSRDRRRGNSPLHF.

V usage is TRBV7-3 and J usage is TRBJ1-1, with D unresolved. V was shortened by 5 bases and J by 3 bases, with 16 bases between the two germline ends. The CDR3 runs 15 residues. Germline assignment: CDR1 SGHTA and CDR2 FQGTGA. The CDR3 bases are TGTGCCAGCAGCATCCTTCCTGGCCGGGACACTGAAGCTTTCTTT. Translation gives CASSILPGRDTEAFF.

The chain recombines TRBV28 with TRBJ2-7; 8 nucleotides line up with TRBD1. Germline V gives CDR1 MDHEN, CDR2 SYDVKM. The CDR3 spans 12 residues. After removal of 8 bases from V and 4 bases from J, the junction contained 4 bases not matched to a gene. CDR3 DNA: TGTGCCAGCGGACAGGGCCAATACGAGCAGTACTTC. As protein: CASGQGQYEQYF.

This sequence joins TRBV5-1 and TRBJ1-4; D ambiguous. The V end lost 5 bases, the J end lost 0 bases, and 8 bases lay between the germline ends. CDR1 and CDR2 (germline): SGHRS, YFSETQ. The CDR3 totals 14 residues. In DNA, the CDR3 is TGCGCCAGCAGGGCCAGTGCAACTAATGAAAAACTGTTTTTT. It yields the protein CASRASATNEKLFF.

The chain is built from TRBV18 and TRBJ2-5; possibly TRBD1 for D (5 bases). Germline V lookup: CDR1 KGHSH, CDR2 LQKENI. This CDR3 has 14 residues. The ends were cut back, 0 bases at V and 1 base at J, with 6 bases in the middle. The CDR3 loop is CASSPPRAQETQYF. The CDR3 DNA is TGTGCCAGCTCACCACCCAGGGCCCAAGAGACCCAGTACTTC.

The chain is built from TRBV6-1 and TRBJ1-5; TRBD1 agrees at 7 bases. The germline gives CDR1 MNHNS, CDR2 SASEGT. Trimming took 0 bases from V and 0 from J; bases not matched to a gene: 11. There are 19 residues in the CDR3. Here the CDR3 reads CASSEAVFRGSYSNQPQHF. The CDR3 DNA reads TGTGCCAGCAGTGAAGCCGTCTTCAGGGGGAGTTATAGCAATCAGCCCCAGCATTTT.

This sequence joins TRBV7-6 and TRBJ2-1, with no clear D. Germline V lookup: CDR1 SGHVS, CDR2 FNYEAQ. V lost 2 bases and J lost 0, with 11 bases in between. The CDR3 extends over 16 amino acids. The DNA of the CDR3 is TGTGCCAGCAGCTTAACCCCCACGAGCTCCTACAATGAGCAGTTCTTC. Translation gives CASSLTPTSSYNEQFF. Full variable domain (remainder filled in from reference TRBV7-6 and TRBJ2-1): GAGVSQSPRYKVTKRGQDVALRCDPISGHVSLYWYRQALGQGPEFLTYFNYEAQQDKSGLPNDRFSAERPEGSISTLTIQRTEQRDSAMYRCASSLTPTSSYNEQFFGPGTRLTVL.

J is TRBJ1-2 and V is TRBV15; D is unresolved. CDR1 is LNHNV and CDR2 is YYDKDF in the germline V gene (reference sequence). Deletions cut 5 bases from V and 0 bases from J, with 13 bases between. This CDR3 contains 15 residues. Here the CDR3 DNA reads TGTGCCACCAGCCCGGGCGGGAGCGCTAACTATGGCTACACCTTC. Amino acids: CATSPGGSANYGYTF.

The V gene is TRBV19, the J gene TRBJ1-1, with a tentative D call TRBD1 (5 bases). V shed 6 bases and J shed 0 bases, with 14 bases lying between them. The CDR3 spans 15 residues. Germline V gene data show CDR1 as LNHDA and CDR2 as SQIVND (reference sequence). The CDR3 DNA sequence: TGTGCCAGTAGAAACACTCGGGGGTTGAACACTGAAGCTTTCTTT. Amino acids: CASRNTRGLNTEAFF.

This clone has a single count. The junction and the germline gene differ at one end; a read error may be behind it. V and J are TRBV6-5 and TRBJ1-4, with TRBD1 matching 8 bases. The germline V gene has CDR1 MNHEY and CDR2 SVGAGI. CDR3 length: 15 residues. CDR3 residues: CASSDSGTGYEKLFF. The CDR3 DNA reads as TGTGCCAGCAGTGACTCCGGGACAGGTTATGAAAAACTGTTTTTT.

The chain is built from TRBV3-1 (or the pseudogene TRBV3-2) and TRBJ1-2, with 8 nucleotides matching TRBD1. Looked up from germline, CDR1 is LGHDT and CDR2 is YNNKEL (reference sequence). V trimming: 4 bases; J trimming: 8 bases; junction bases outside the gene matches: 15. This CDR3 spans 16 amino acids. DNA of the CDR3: TGTGCCAGCAGCCGGACCCACTATAGACAGGGGTGGGGCTACACCTTC. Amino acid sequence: CASSRTHYRQGWGYTF.

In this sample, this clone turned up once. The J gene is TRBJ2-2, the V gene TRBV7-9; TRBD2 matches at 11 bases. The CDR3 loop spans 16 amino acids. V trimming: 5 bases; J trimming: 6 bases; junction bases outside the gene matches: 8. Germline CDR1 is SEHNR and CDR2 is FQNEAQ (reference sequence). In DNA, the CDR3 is TGTGCCAGCAGCCCCGCTAGCGGGAGGATCCCCGGGGAGCTGTTTTTT. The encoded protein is CASSPASGRIPGELFF.

The CDR3 bases are TGTGCCAGCACCGGTGCGTCCCCCGTAAGTTACGAGCAGTACTTC. It is translated as CASTGASPVSYEQYF. The rearrangement uses TRBV25-1 and TRBJ2-7; no definite D call. Between the trimmed V and J ends, which lost 7 bases and 4 bases, there was a span of 20 bases. Looked up from germline, CDR1 is MGHDK and CDR2 is SYGVNS. The CDR3 consists of 15 residues.